This T cell receptor (beta chain) comes out of a study of identical twins. General study points: For out-of-frame beta sequences, excess twin sharing was weaker. Analyses of zero insertions could, in part, be confounded by invariant MAIT and iNKT cells.

Template switching supplied a universal primer site; unique molecular identifiers were carried on the cDNA. TCRdb independently ran MiXCR on the 5' RACE reads; one entry per CDR3 protein. Of around 340,000 distinct CDR3 sequences in the sample, 8.5% to 10% were seen once. For this clonotype: Its antigen is undetermined.

The CDR3 has 14 amino acids. The ends lost 3 bases at V and 4 bases at J; junction bases unmatched: 9. CDR1 and CDR2 from the germline V gene are DFQATT and SNEGSKA (reference sequence). This receptor was identified in a woman aged 50 to 65 in good health. The V call is TRBV20-1, the J call TRBJ2-7, with 7 nucleotides matching TRBD2. The sample taken for sequencing was naive T cells sorted from blood. CDR3: CSASRPGTTYEQYF. Here the CDR3 DNA reads TGCAGTGCTAGTCGCCCCGGGACTACTTACGAGCAGTACTTC.